This entry features one TCR beta chain sequence. No antigen is known for it. No much larger clonotype is one base removed from it; base qualities were not supplied. The source of the sample is a study of cytomegalovirus exposure and HLA in healthy donors (TCRdb year 2017). Regarding the study in general: In an earlier analysis of some 550 of the donors, 250 to 350 Gb of sequence data and some 100 million unique TCR beta sequences from 150 million to 200 million T cells were reported. About 300 gigabases of sequencing data and 80 million or so unique TCR sequences were included in an early release covering several hundred HLA-typed donors. Among the roughly 410 genotyped donors, around 81% belonged to the genetic ancestry cluster associated with self-reported Caucasian donors. The study aimed to test whether signatures of past pathogen exposure could be identified by cataloging public T cell receptors. The study profiled the T cell repertoires of around 700 subjects by immunosequencing and related them to cytomegalovirus serostatus. Besides the first cohort of around 700 subjects, a separate validation cohort made up of about 120 different subjects was used. To predict cytomegalovirus infection status, the study combined high-throughput TCR immunosequencing, statistical association of individual TCRs with disease status, and machine learning. To study patterns of TCR occurrence, a later analysis re-analyzed previously published TCR beta repertoires from under 750 donors and added high-resolution HLA genotyping. Rather than using new phenotypic data, the later analysis identified candidate immune exposures from TCR beta sequences and from how often those sequences occurred across donors. An earlier analysis of more than 450 of the donors used high-throughput TCR beta sequencing to judge whether each TCR beta V gene segment behaved as functional or pseudogenic. Donor age, sex, ethnicity and CMV serostatus were compiled alongside the repertoire data. A later genetic analysis used genome-wide SNP genotypes for about three fifths of the 666 donors, treating that subset as a discovery cohort. All discovery cohort repertoires had been generated using a single sequencing platform. Both class I and class II loci were covered by HLA typing, at four-digit resolution. Typing coverage varied by locus: about 629-640 donors for A, B, C, DRB1 and DQB1; roughly 510 for DQA1; some 610 for DPA1; some 470 for DPB1. Five DR-DQ haplotypes were handled as single units for association and clustering, since linkage in the cohort was strong. Among 350 to 400 genotyped donors of the cohort, an average of roughly 240,000 unique TCR beta nucleotide sequences were sequenced per donor, roughly 18% of them non-productive. Beyond this particular receptor, the publication reports: Assigning TCR associations to individual alleles was difficult when HLA alleles, especially DR and DQ, strongly co-occurred. Immune exposure information for the cohort was limited to CMV serostatus. According to a later genetic analysis, donors in an Asian-associated ancestry cluster had fewer N-insertions in productive TCRs than the approximately 670-donor mean. About 17 rarely observed V segments, including chromosome 9 orphons, were excluded from the earlier analysis of some 590 of the donors because counts were too low. It was suggested by the authors that the approach could potentially be generalized to other disease states and immunological phenotypes. A group of highly shared sequence variants was considered likely to be a technical artifact of the sequencing pipeline. Compared with equally common non-associated chains, HLA-associated TCR beta chains in a later analysis were more clonally expanded and had lower generation probabilities. A later analysis found that most CMV-associated TCR beta chains appeared HLA-restricted, with HLA associations seemingly driven largely by CMV exposure. A further reported finding was that TCR beta sequences accurately predicted the HLA-A and HLA-B alleles for most subjects in the first cohort. According to a later analysis, TCR association rates differed among HLA loci, with DRB1 alleles showing the most associated TCRs and HLA-C alleles showing the fewest. In vitro tests confirmed that three of the cytomegalovirus-associated TCR beta chains recognize cytomegalovirus antigens. In a later analysis, several top co-occurrence clusters were reported to appear linked to parvovirus B19, influenza, CMV and Epstein-Barr virus. Because HLA typing was unavailable for some donors at each locus, only the typed subset was used in association tests. Some IMGT-functional V segments, including TRBV6-2 and TRBV6-3, could not be told apart with the 87-base-pair reads, so those segments were excluded. In a later analysis, 15,000 to 20,000 TCR beta sequences were associated with specific HLA alleles at a false discovery rate of 0.05. An earlier analysis of approximately 530 of the donors showed that most TCR beta V segments appeared in productive rearrangements either about 90% or about 30% of the time, which broadly matched IMGT annotations. Correlated functional status among segregating V segments might reflect linkage disequilibrium, but an unknown experimental factor could not be ruled out. In both the original and validation cohorts, the classifier was reported to diagnose cytomegalovirus status with high specificity and sensitivity. The presence/absence analyses assumed that sequencing depth was roughly uniform across donors, and that assumption may not be true. The study gave a list of roughly 150 TCR beta chains associated with cytomegalovirus. In this cohort, only TCR beta chains were sequenced, and detectable features were limited by the absence of alpha or paired-chain data. A later genetic analysis associated a missense DCLRE1C variant with V-gene and J-gene trimming of TCR beta chains, and an independent cohort replicated the association. Across donors, most TCR sequences were observed very rarely, whereas some public TCRs were present in many individuals.

The cohort consisted of 600 to 750 healthy bone marrow donors. At the time of sampling, all cohort members were nominally healthy, though unrecorded immune exposures were likely present. The donor tested CMV seronegative, placing the donor among the roughly 350 seronegative members of the cohort. A peripheral blood sample was collected from each donor, and TCR beta sequencing was performed on peripheral blood mononuclear cells. The Qiagen DNeasy Blood Extraction Kit was used to extract genomic DNA from the blood cell samples. To prepare the library, the immunoSEQ multiplex PCR assay was applied. For the multiplex PCR, a mixture combining 60 forward primers for TCR Vbeta segments and 13 reverse primers for TCR Jbeta segments was used. A multiplex PCR assay on genomic DNA amplified the CDR3 region of rearranged TCR beta genes. On the Illumina HiSeq System, the amplified TCR beta libraries were sequenced as 87-base-pair reads. The original methods were these. A later analysis counted approximately 84 million unique TCR beta chains across the 690 or so repertoires, and 10 million to 12 million of these chains were shared by at least two donors. To remove PCR and sequencing errors, raw reads were error-corrected and collapsed into unique sequences using a nearest-neighbor algorithm that merged closely related sequences. To assign V, D and J gene segments, CDR3 sequences were aligned to IMGT reference sequences. Each retained sequence needed at least a six-nucleotide match to both a V gene segment and a J gene segment. Rearrangements were classified as productive when the CDR3 lacked stop codons and remained in frame with V and J, and all other rearrangements were classified as non-productive. CDR3 was defined by IMGT convention, running from the second conserved V-encoded cysteine to the conserved J-encoded phenylalanine. In an earlier analysis of 587 of the donors, sequences lacking an unambiguous match to a single V gene segment were excluded. An earlier analysis of about 590 of the donors classified V segments as functional when productive rearrangements were above 56.7% and as segregating when the standard deviation between donors was above 5%. To diagnose cytomegalovirus status from the catalog of TCR beta chain sequences, a statistical classification framework was built. A later analysis assigned V and J genes by comparing TCR nucleotide sequences with IMGT/GENE-DB human TR gene sequences. Using the TCRdist pipeline, a later analysis assigned CDR3 sequences along with most-parsimonious VDJ recombination scenarios. In a later analysis, each TCR beta chain was defined by its CDR3 amino acid sequence together with its V-gene family, and reads without a unique V-gene family were excluded. To address suspected cross-contamination and a sequencing artifact, a later analysis removed roughly 640 highly shared, low-generation-probability nucleotide sequences. For each public chain, a later analysis derived a clonal expansion index from normalized ranks of inferred template counts within each repertoire. Generation probabilities in a later analysis came from a VDJ recombination model fitted to out-of-frame rearrangements, and those results were checked against IGoR. A later analysis scored TCR-TCR, TCR-HLA and TCR-CMV co-occurrence with hypergeometric tests, applying a repertoire-size bias correction to TCR pairs. In a later analysis, false discovery rates were estimated by permuting HLA or CMV assignments 20 times. In a later analysis, co-occurring TCRs were grouped using DBSCAN, with TCRdist sequence similarity added in when clustering inside HLA-allele-positive subsets. Repertoires with fewer than 30,000 or more than 120,000 public chains were left out of co-occurrence clustering, as were about five repertoires with anomalous nucleotide sharing. TCRdb re-hosts the immuneACCESS table, in-frame sequences only. Its copies lack some clones; in the studies checked, an unresolved V gene accounts for under half of them, and the cause for the rest is not known. V, J and clone size are those of that table, while D and trimming were read from the DNA. This sample comprises 150,000 to 200,000 clones, approximately 72% of them detected only once. Roughly 1.9% of the sample is held by the ten biggest clonotypes.

The CDR3, cysteine through phenylalanine, is 15 amino acids long. Solely the CDR3 DNA is kept, with 45 bases framed from the first base. Deletion took 4 bases off V and 2 bases off J, with a span of 14 bases between the germline ends. The germline V gene (reference sequence) gives CDR1 as LNHDA and CDR2 as SQIVND. The sequencing sample was made of PBMCs. The V gene is TRBV19 and the J gene is TRBJ2-5; tentative D gene TRBD1, with 6 bases matching. This clonotype originated in a female donor in good health and CMV-seronegative. The DNA sequence is as follows: TGTGCCAGTAGTACTCCAGGGGCCCTGCAAGAGACCCAGTACTTC. Translated, this gives CASSTPGALQETQYF.